The 10 T cell receptor beta chains below all came from one sample that was sequenced in a study of graft-versus-host responses after intestinal transplantation. This table comes from immunoSEQ multiplex PCR, and its TCRdb copy is limited to in-frame clones, with some not included. The sample records tens of thousands of clones, roughly 91% being singletons. The antigens of these receptors remain unknown. Sample: unstimulated CD4+ T cells sorted from spleen or lymph node cells, taken before intestinal transplant. These receptors were collected from a human donor who received an intestinal transplant.

The chain has TRBV15 and TRBJ1-1; maybe TRBD1 (5 bases). The CDR3 is made up of 14 amino acids. Trimming took off 2 bases at V and 1 base at J, with 8 bases between the two ends. CDR1 is LNHNV and CDR2 is YYDKDF in the germline V gene (reference sequence). DNA of the CDR3: TGTGCCACCAGCAGAACAGGACAGAACACTGAAGCTTTCTTT. Its protein is CATSRTGQNTEAFF.

This chain connects TRBV4-3 to TRBJ2-2; D ambiguous. The germline V and J ends were trimmed by 0 bases and 0 bases, with 11 bases remaining between them. This CDR3 is 17 amino acids long. Germline CDR1 is LGHNA and CDR2 is YSLEER. The chain's CDR3 is CASSQDLAAANTGELFF. CDR3 nucleotide sequence: TGCGCCAGCAGCCAAGATCTGGCGGCTGCGAACACCGGGGAGCTGTTTTTT.

The chain links TRBV19 to TRBJ2-7; D may be TRBD1 (5 bases). This CDR3 region has 16 residues. V was clipped by 3 bases and J by 2 bases, with 17 bases between them. Germline V gene data show CDR1 as LNHDA and CDR2 as SQIVND (reference sequence). CDR3: CASSIGVGQAPYEQYF. CDR3 in DNA: TGTGCCAGTAGTATTGGGGTGGGGCAGGCCCCCTACGAGCAGTACTTC.

The V and J genes are TRBV27 and TRBJ1-3; 7 nucleotides align to TRBD1. CDR1 MNHEY and CDR2 SMNVEV come from the germline V gene (reference sequence). V lost 10 bases and J lost 0; bases outside the gene matches: 9. The CDR3 consists of 15 residues. The chain's CDR3 is CATKTGESSGNTIYF. The CDR3 bases are TGTGCCACAAAAACAGGGGAATCCTCTGGAAACACCATATATTTT.

This rearrangement joins TRBV4-3 to TRBJ1-1; D perhaps matches TRBD1 (6 bases). Germline V CDR1 and CDR2: LGHNA, YSLEER. This CDR3 has 14 residues. The V end was cut by 3 bases, the J end by 4 bases, with 12 bases between. This CDR3 reads CASSHRGLGTEAFF. DNA for the CDR3: TGCGCCAGCAGCCACAGGGGTCTGGGCACTGAAGCTTTCTTT.

The genes are TRBV2 and TRBJ1-5, with 7 bases identical to TRBD1. The V and J ends lost 6 bases and 4 bases, in that order; junction bases with no gene match: 3. The CDR3 is 13 amino acids. In germline, CDR1 is SNHLY, CDR2 FYNNEI. CDR3 bases: TGTGCCAGCAGCCGGGACAGAAATCAGCCCCAGCATTTT. Translating it yields CASSRDRNQPQHF.

Written as DNA, the CDR3 is TGTGCCAGCAGCCGGGACAGACCCACAGATACGCAGTATTTT. Its translation is CASSRDRPTDTQYF. The chain couples TRBV6-4 to TRBJ2-3; 7 bases match TRBD1. The CDR3 sequence is 14 residues long. Per the germline V gene, CDR1 is MRHNA and CDR2 is SNTAGT. The V segment lost 6 bases and the J segment 2 bases; nucleotides outside the gene matches: 5.

The chain joins TRBV27 to TRBJ2-7; the D gene is possibly TRBD2 (6 bases). CDR3 length: 15 residues. Trimming left V 10 bases short and J 1 base short, with 20 bases between. In germline, CDR1 is MNHEY, CDR2 SMNVEV (reference sequence). The CDR3 sequence: CATRRGLESSYEQYF. The DNA of the CDR3 is TGTGCCACTCGAAGGGGACTGGAATCTTCCTACGAGCAGTACTTC.

For this clone: Other DNA variants within this sample encode the same CDR3. This chain joins TRBV4-3 and TRBJ2-1; 8 bases map to TRBD2. Germline assignment: CDR1 LGHNA and CDR2 YSLEER. V shed 4 bases, J shed 7 bases, and the junction held 9 bases outside the gene matches. The CDR3 loop spans 15 amino acids. The CDR3 nucleotides read TGCGCCAGCAGCCTTGAGGCGGGGGGAACAAATGAGCAGTTCTTC. This encodes CASSLEAGGTNEQFF.

The chain carries TRBV4-3 and TRBJ1-2, with 7 positions matching TRBD1. The V segment lost 2 bases and the J segment 4 bases; nucleotides outside the gene matches: 7. Germline V gene data show CDR1 as LGHNA and CDR2 as YSLEER. This CDR3 is 15 amino acids long. The CDR3 nucleotides are TGCGCCAGCAGCCAACAAGGGGGACAGCTCTATGGCTACACCTTC. Translating it yields CASSQQGGQLYGYTF.